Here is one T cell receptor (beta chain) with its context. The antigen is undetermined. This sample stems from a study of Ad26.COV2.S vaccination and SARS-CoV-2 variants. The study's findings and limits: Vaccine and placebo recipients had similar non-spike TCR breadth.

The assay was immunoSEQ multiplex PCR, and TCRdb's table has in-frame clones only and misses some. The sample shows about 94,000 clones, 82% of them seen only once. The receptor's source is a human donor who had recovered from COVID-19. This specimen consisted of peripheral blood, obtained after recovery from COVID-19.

CDR3 DNA sequence: TGCGCCAGCAGCGATCCAGGCGGAATTGGCTCCTACGAGCAGTACTTC. Protein product: CASSDPGGIGSYEQYF. The J gene is TRBJ2-7, the V gene TRBV10-2, with unresolved D. Per the germline V gene, CDR1 is WSHSY and CDR2 is SAAADI. The CDR3 runs to 16 residues. V dropped 6 bases and J dropped 0 bases, with 18 bases sitting between them.